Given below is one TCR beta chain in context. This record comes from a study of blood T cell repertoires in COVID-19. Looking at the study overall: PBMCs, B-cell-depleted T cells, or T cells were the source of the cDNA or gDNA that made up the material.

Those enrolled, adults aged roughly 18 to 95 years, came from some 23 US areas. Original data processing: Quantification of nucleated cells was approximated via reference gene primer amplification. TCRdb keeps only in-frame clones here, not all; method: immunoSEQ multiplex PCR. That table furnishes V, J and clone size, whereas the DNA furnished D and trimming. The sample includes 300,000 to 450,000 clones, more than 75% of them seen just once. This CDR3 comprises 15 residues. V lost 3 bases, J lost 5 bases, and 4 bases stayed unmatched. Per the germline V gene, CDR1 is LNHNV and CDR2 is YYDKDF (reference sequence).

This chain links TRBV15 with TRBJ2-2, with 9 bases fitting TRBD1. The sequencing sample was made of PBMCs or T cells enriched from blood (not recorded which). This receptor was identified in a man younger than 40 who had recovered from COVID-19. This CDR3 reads CATSSGTGRTGELFF. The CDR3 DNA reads TGTGCCACCAGCAGTGGGACAGGGAGAACCGGGGAGCTGTTTTTT.